The 30 T cell receptor beta chains listed next were all sequenced from one sample in a study of T cells in Graves' hyperthyroidism and ophthalmopathy. It was RNA transcripts that yielded the amplified TCR beta CDR3 regions. The primer set for the first-round RT-PCR of the TCR CDR3 was HTBI. TCRdb reprocessed the multiplex PCR reads with MiXCR, giving one entry per CDR3 protein. The sample carries some 270,000 distinct CDR3 sequences, approximately 15% recorded once. Sequencing was performed on blood. The origin of the receptors is a woman between 35 and 50 years old with Graves' hyperthyroidism.

This clonotype has more than one count but fewer than ten. CDR3 loop: CASSLMGSRETQYF. Written as DNA, the CDR3 is TGTGCCAGCAGCTTGATGGGGAGCCGAGAGACCCAGTACTTC. The rearrangement links TRBV5-6 to TRBJ2-5, with D possibly TRBD2 on 5 matching bases. CDR3 length: 14 amino acids. Trimming took 1 base from V and 4 from J, leaving 11 bases between them. Germline V lookup: CDR1 SGHDT, CDR2 YYEEEE.

The table lists this clonotype with many counts. The chain employs TRBV18 and TRBJ1-5; D is unclear. Trimming cost V 2 bases and J 4 bases, with 6 bases left between them. The CDR3 has 13 residues. The germline gives CDR1 KGHSH, CDR2 LQKENI. CDR3 nucleotides: TGTGCCAGCTCACCAAGCAGAAATCAGCCCCAGCATTTT. Translation gives CASSPSRNQPQHF.

The sample holds a few counts of this clonotype. The rearrangement joins TRBV3-1 to TRBJ1-2; D gene ambiguous. Germline CDR1 and CDR2: LGHDT and YNNKEL (reference sequence). Trimming removed 0 bases at V and 8 bases at J, with 13 bases between. The CDR3 covers 14 residues. DNA for the CDR3: TGTGCCAGCAGCCAAGATCTTGTTGCGCGCGGCTACACCTTC. Its translation: CASSQDLVARGYTF.

There are many counts of this clonotype. The V call is TRBV20-1, the J call TRBJ2-3; 7 bases line up with TRBD1. The CDR3 has 13 amino acids. Germline V gives CDR1 DFQATT, CDR2 SNEGSKA (reference sequence). V shed 2 bases and J 9 bases; nucleotides not matched to a gene: 8. In DNA form, the CDR3 reads TGCAGTGCTAGATACACAGGGGAAGGCACGCAGTATTTT. Its translation is CSARYTGEGTQYF.

In this sample, this clonotype turned up many times. The chain links TRBV24-1 to TRBJ2-5; TRBD1 might be the D (6 bases). Deletions cut 3 bases from V and 3 bases from J, with 13 bases between. The CDR3 is 15 residues long. CDR1 and CDR2 from the germline V gene are KGHDR and SFDVKD. CDR3 sequence (DNA): TGTGCCACCAGTGATCCGGGACATCGGGAAGAGACCCAGTACTTC. Its protein is CATSDPGHREETQYF.

This clonotype was picked up many times. The genes are TRBV7-6 and TRBJ2-7; 8 bases match TRBD1. This CDR3 is built from 13 residues. From germline, CDR1 is SGHVS and CDR2 FNYEAQ. V shed 3 bases, J shed 3 bases, and the junction held 1 base outside the gene matches. In DNA, the CDR3 is TGTGCCAGCAGCTTTGGACAGGGCTACGAGCAGTACTTC. Translating it yields CASSFGQGYEQYF. Combining the CDR3 with reference TRBV7-6 and TRBJ2-7 gives the whole variable domain GAGVSQSPRYKVTKRGQDVALRCDPISGHVSLYWYRQALGQGPEFLTYFNYEAQQDKSGLPNDRFSAERPEGSISTLTIQRTEQRDSAMYRCASSFGQGYEQYFGPGTRLTVT.

This chain uses TRBV29-1 with TRBJ2-1, with TRBD2 matching over 14 bases. This CDR3 has 18 amino acids. J lost 7 bases, V lost 3 bases, and 14 bases had no gene match. Germline CDR1 and CDR2: SQVTM and ANQGSEA. The CDR3 region is CSVDGLAGGPDLTNEQFF. DNA of the CDR3: TGCAGCGTTGACGGACTAGCGGGAGGACCGGACTTAACTAATGAGCAGTTCTTC.

The chain joins TRBV4-1 to TRBJ2-1, with a tentative D call TRBD2 (6 bases). V was shortened by 0 bases and J by 7 bases, with 16 bases between the two germline ends. Germline assignment: CDR1 MGHRA and CDR2 YSYEKL. This CDR3 region has 16 residues. CDR3 region: CASSQEATRDLNEQFF. The DNA of the CDR3 is TGCGCCAGCAGCCAAGAAGCTACGCGGGACTTGAATGAGCAGTTCTTC.

There are many counts of this clonotype. The chain couples TRBV24-1 to TRBJ2-2; unclear D gene. The CDR3 spans 14 residues. CDR1 is KGHDR and CDR2 is SFDVKD in the germline V gene. V was shortened by 4 bases and J by 3 bases, with 8 bases between the two germline ends. The CDR3 is CATSELRHTGELFF. CDR3 in DNA: TGTGCCACCAGTGAACTAAGACACACCGGGGAGCTGTTTTTT.

This clonotype was recorded many times. CDR3: CATHRDYSQETQYF. As DNA, the CDR3 is TGTGCCACGCACCGGGACTACTCGCAAGAGACCCAGTACTTC. The chain recombines TRBV2 with TRBJ2-5; 7 bases match TRBD2. V lost 10 bases to trimming and J lost 2 bases; unmatched junction nucleotides: 10. This CDR3 has 14 amino acids. Germline V gives CDR1 SNHLY, CDR2 FYNNEI.

V is TRBV18 and J is TRBJ2-7, with D possibly being TRBD1 (6 bases). Per germline, CDR1 KGHSH and CDR2 LQKENI. CDR3 length: 15 amino acids. Trimming took off 0 bases at V and 5 bases at J, with 14 bases between the two ends. CDR3: CASSPPGTPPHEQYF. In nucleotides, the CDR3 is TGTGCCAGCTCACCACCCGGGACACCACCCCACGAGCAGTACTTC.

This clonotype has just a few counts. V is TRBV9 and J is TRBJ1-5; D not resolved. Germline V lookup: CDR1 SGDLS, CDR2 YYNGEE. The CDR3 contains 13 residues. V was clipped by 0 bases and J by 6 bases, with 7 bases between them. CDR3 region: CASSVELSQPQHF. As DNA, the CDR3 is TGTGCCAGCAGCGTAGAACTAAGTCAGCCCCAGCATTTT.

As for this clonotype: This may stem from a read error, because a much larger clone lies one nucleotide away. The J gene is TRBJ2-3, the V gene TRBV2; D call uncertain. CDR3 length: 14 amino acids. Germline CDR1 reads SNHLY; CDR2 reads FYNNEI. V was cut by 9 bases and J by 8 bases, with 21 bases left in between. CDR3 protein: CASPPLTRPGTQYF. CDR3 coding DNA: TGTGCCAGTCCACCCTTAACCCGGCCGGGTACGCAGTATTTT.

CDR3 sequence reads: CASSPGQGFREKLFF. Written as DNA, the CDR3 is TGTGCCAGTAGCCCGGGACAGGGATTTCGGGAAAAACTGTTTTTT. The chain is built from TRBV19 and TRBJ1-4; TRBD1 matches 9 bases. J lost 8 bases, V lost 6 bases, and 10 bases had no gene match. Germline CDR1 reads LNHDA; CDR2 reads SQIVND (reference sequence). CDR3 length equals 15 residues.

This clonotype was seen at least ten times. The genes are TRBV20-1 and TRBJ2-5; tentative D call: TRBD1 (5 bases). The CDR3 covers 13 residues. CDR1 and CDR2 from the germline V gene are DFQATT and SNEGSKA (reference sequence). Trimming removed 5 bases at V and 1 base at J, with 11 bases between. CDR3 nucleotides: TGCAGTGCTCCGAGTGACAGCCAAGAGACCCAGTACTTC. Translated: CSAPSDSQETQYF.

This clonotype was counted between two and nine times. Since a much larger clone is just one base distant, this may be a read error. The CDR3 end shows no conserved phenylalanine or tryptophan, and so a read error is likely. V and J are TRBV12-3 or TRBV12-4 and TRBJ1-5, with D maybe TRBD1 (5 bases). V lost 1 base and J 0 bases, leaving 10 bases between the germline ends. The CDR3 is 16 amino acids. The CDR3 is CASSLEWGFSNQPQHL. In DNA, the CDR3 is TGTGCCAGCAGTTTAGAGTGGGGGTTTAGCAATCAGCCCCAGCATCTT.

This chain links TRBV28 with TRBJ2-2, with D uncertain. The CDR3 covers 12 residues. Germline CDR1 and CDR2: MDHEN and SYDVKM. Trimming cost V 11 bases and J 0 bases, with 7 bases left between them. The CDR3 DNA is TGTGCCTCAGGAGCGAACACCGGGGAGCTGTTTTTT. It translates to CASGANTGELFF.

Turning to this clonotype: A much larger clone lies a single base off, so this may be a read error. The rearrangement links TRBV7-9 to TRBJ2-5; TRBD1 might be the D (6 bases). The CDR3 spans 14 residues. Per the germline V gene, CDR1 is SEHNR and CDR2 is FQNEAQ (reference sequence). In DNA, the CDR3 is TGTGCCAGCAGCTCGACACAGGGTCGAGAGATCCAGTACTTC. This sequence encodes CASSSTQGREIQYF.

There are many counts of this clonotype. The V and J genes are TRBV28 and TRBJ1-4; 7 nucleotides line up with TRBD1. The CDR3 is 16 amino acids. Per the germline V gene, CDR1 is MDHEN and CDR2 is SYDVKM. After removal of 6 bases from V and 7 bases from J, the junction contained 14 bases not matched to a gene. CDR3 sequence (DNA): TGTGCCAGCAGCCTAACATACGACAGGGAGCGTGAAAAACTGTTTTTT. Its translation is CASSLTYDREREKLFF.

This clonotype appeared many times. This CDR3 reads CSVSGRSDTQYF. CDR3 bases: TGCAGCGTTAGTGGGAGGTCGGATACGCAGTATTTT. The genes are TRBV29-1 and TRBJ2-3; D may be TRBD2 (6 bases). This CDR3 is built from 12 residues. V was clipped by 5 bases and J by 6 bases, with 12 bases between them. CDR1 and CDR2 (germline): SQVTM, ANQGSEA.

Many counts were recorded for this clonotype. This chain connects TRBV7-9 to TRBJ2-1; TRBD1 matches at 10 bases. The CDR3 length is 13 residues. With V trimmed by 5 bases and J by 10 bases, 5 bases remained unmatched. Germline V gives CDR1 SEHNR, CDR2 FQNEAQ (reference sequence). The CDR3 nucleotides are TGTGCCAGCAGCACACGGGACAGGGGCGAGCAGTTCTTC. This translates into CASSTRDRGEQFF. The variable domain in full, completed from reference TRBV7-9 and TRBJ2-1, reads DTGVSQNPRHKITKRGQNVTFRCDPISEHNRLYWYRQTLGQGPEFLTYFQNEAQLEKSRLLSDRFSAERPKGSFSTLEIQRTEQGDSAMYLCASSTRDRGEQFFGPGTRLTVL.

The chain carries TRBV9 and TRBJ2-3, with 7 bases identical to TRBD2. The CDR3 loop spans 16 amino acids. The germline V gene has CDR1 SGDLS and CDR2 YYNGEE. The J segment lost 1 base and the V segment lost 3 bases, leaving 8 bases of the junction unmatched. The DNA of the CDR3 is TGTGCCAGCAGCGCCCTCCTAGCGGCGGGCACAGATACGCAGTATTTT. Its protein product is CASSALLAAGTDTQYF.

This clonotype was seen repeatedly, ten times or more. This rearrangement joins TRBV3-1 to TRBJ1-1, with 9 nucleotides matching TRBD1. V shed 4 bases and J 5 bases; nucleotides not matched to a gene: 11. This CDR3 contains 16 residues. CDR1 and CDR2 from the germline V gene are LGHDT and YNNKEL (reference sequence). Here the CDR3 DNA reads TGTGCCAGCAGCCGGGGGACAGGGCTTACCGGAACTGAAGCTTTCTTT. It codes for CASSRGTGLTGTEAFF. The full variable domain, its missing parts supplied by reference TRBV3-1 and TRBJ1-1, is DTAVSQTPKYLVTQMGNDKSIKCEQNLGHDTMYWYKQDSKKFLKIMFSYNNKELIINETVPNRFSPKSPDKAHLNLHINSLELGDSAVYFCASSRGTGLTGTEAFFGQGTRLTVV.

At least ten counts were recorded for this clonotype. The chain uses TRBV3-1 and TRBJ2-1; D is unclear. The CDR3 is made up of 13 amino acids. V gave up 1 base and J gave up 9 bases, with 10 bases separating them. Germline CDR1 LGHDT, CDR2 YNNKEL (reference sequence). CDR3 DNA sequence: TGTGCCAGCAGCCAAGGGATAGACCGTGAGCAGTTCTTC. Translating gives CASSQGIDREQFF.

The V call is TRBV9, the J call TRBJ2-1; 10 bases agree with TRBD2. J lost 5 bases, V lost 3 bases, and 2 bases had no gene match. Germline CDR1 and CDR2: SGDLS and YYNGEE. This CDR3 is 14 amino acids long. The CDR3 here is CASSATSGHNEQFF. The CDR3 DNA reads as TGTGCCAGCAGCGCGACTAGCGGGCACAATGAGCAGTTCTTC.

At least ten counts were recorded for this clonotype. The CDR3: CATSNTGLTEAFF. The CDR3 DNA reads as TGTGCCACCAGCAATACAGGGTTGACTGAAGCTTTCTTT. The chain employs TRBV15 and TRBJ1-1; D perhaps matches TRBD1 (6 bases). CDR3 size: 13 residues. Germline V gene data show CDR1 as LNHNV and CDR2 as YYDKDF (reference sequence). Trimming removed 4 bases from V and 5 bases from J, with 11 bases in between.

The genes are TRBV10-1 and TRBJ1-2; maybe TRBD1 (5 bases). The CDR3 is made up of 13 amino acids. The germline V gene has CDR1 WNHNN and CDR2 SYGVQD (reference sequence). Between the trimmed V and J ends, which lost 2 bases and 7 bases, there was a span of 11 bases. CDR3 residues: CASSENQGAGYTF. CDR3 nucleotides: TGCGCCAGCAGTGAGAACCAGGGAGCTGGCTACACCTTC.

This clonotype showed up just a few times. The J gene is TRBJ2-2, the V gene TRBV12-3 or TRBV12-4; no clear D gene. V dropped 6 bases and J dropped 2 bases, with 13 bases sitting between them. This CDR3 region has 15 residues. The CDR3 here is CASSASLVNTGELFF. The CDR3 DNA reads TGTGCCAGCAGCGCCTCACTCGTAAACACCGGGGAGCTGTTTTTT.

This clonotype turned up a few times. The chain recombines TRBV10-3 with TRBJ1-6; D is ambiguous. Germline-derived CDR1 and CDR2 are ENHRY and SYGVKD. This CDR3 has 13 amino acids. V dropped 0 bases and J dropped 6 bases, with 3 bases sitting between them. The CDR3 DNA reads TGTGCCATCAGTGAGTCCGGTAATTCACCCCTCCACTTT. Protein: CAISESGNSPLHF.

This clonotype has a count of ten or more. V and J are TRBV24-1 and TRBJ2-5; 7 bases match TRBD1. There are 13 residues in the CDR3. Losses at the gene ends were 5 bases for V and 3 bases for J; bases not matched to a gene: 2. Germline V gene lookup returns CDR1 KGHDR and CDR2 SFDVKD. The CDR3 region is CATSVTGEETQYF. The CDR3 DNA is TGTGCCACCAGTGTCACAGGGGAAGAGACCCAGTACTTC.